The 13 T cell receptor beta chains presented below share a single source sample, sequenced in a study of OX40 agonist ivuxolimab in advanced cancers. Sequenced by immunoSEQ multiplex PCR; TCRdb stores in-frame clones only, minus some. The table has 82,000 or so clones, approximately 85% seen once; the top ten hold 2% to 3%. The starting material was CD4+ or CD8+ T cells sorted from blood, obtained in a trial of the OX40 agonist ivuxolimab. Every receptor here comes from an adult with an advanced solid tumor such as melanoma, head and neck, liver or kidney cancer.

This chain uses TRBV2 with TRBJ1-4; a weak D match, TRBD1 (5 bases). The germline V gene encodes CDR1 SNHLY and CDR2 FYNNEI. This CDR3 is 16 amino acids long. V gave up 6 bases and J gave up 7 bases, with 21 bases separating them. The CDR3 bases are TGTGCCAGCAGGCGCCGGGACTCCCTACGGGGTGAAAAACTGTTTTTT. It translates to CASRRRDSLRGEKLFF.

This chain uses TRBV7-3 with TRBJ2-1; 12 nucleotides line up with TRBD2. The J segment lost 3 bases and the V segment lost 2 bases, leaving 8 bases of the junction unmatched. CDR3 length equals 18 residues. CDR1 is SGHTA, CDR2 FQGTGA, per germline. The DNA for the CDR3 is TGTGCCAGCAGCTTATACCCTAGCGGGGGGGATCTCTACAATGAGCAGTTCTTC. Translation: CASSLYPSGGDLYNEQFF. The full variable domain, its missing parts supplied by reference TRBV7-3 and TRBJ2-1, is GAGVSQTPSNKVTEKGKYVELRCDPISGHTALYWYRQSLGQGPEFLIYFQGTGAADDSGLPNDRFFAVRPEGSVSTLKIQRTERGDSAVYLCASSLYPSGGDLYNEQFFGPGTRLTVL.

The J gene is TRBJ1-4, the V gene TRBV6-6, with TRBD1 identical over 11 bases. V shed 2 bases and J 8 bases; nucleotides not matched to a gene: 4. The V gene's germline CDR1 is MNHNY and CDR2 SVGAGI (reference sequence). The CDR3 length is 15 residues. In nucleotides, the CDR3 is TGTGCCAGCAGTTACCCGGACAGGGGGCACGAAAAACTGTTTTTT. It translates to CASSYPDRGHEKLFF.

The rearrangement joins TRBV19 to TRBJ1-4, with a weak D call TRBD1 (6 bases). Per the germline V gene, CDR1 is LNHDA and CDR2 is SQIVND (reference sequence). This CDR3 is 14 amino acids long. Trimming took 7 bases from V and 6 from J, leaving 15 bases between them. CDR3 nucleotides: TGTGCCAGTAAAACTACAGGGCACGATGAAAAACTGTTTTTT. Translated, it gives CASKTTGHDEKLFF.

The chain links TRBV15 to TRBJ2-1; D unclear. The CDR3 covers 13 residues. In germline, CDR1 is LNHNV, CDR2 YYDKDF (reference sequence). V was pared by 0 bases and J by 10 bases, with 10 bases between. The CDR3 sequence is CATSRDLRGEQFF. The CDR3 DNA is TGTGCCACCAGCAGAGATCTTCGAGGAGAGCAGTTCTTC.

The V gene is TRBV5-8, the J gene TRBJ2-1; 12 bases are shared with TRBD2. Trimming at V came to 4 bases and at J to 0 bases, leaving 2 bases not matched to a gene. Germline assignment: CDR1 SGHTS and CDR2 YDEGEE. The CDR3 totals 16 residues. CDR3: CASSGTSGYSYNEQFF. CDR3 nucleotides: TGTGCCAGCAGCGGGACTAGCGGGTACTCCTACAATGAGCAGTTCTTC.

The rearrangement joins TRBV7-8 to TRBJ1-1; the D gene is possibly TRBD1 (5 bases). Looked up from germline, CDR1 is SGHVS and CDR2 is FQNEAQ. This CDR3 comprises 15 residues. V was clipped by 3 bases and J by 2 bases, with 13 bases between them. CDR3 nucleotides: TGTGCCAGCAGCTTGCAGTCGCAGGGTAACACTGAAGCTTTCTTT. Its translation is CASSLQSQGNTEAFF. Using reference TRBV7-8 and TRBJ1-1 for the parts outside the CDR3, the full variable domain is GAGVSQSPRYKVAKRGQDVALRCDPISGHVSLFWYQQALGQGPEFLTYFQNEAQLDKSGLPSDRFFAERPEGSVSTLKIQRTQQEDSAVYLCASSLQSQGNTEAFFGQGTRLTVV.

The CDR3 reads CASSRGTGGLHEQFF. CDR3 nucleotide sequence: TGTGCCAGCAGCCGAGGGACAGGGGGTCTGCATGAGCAGTTCTTC. The V and J genes are TRBV5-6 and TRBJ2-1; TRBD1 matches at 11 bases. The CDR3 loop spans 15 amino acids. V was clipped by 4 bases and J by 8 bases; unmatched bases: 8. Germline values: CDR1 SGHDT, CDR2 YYEEEE.

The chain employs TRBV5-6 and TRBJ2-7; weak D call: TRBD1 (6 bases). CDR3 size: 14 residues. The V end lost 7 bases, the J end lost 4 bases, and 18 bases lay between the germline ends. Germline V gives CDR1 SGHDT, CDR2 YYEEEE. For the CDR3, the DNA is TGTGCCAGCGGGTTAGGGGGTGTGAATTACGAGCAGTACTTC. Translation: CASGLGGVNYEQYF.

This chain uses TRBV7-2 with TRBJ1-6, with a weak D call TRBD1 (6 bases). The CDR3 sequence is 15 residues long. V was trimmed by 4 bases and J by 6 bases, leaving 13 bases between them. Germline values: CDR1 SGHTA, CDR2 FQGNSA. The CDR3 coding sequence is TGTGCCAGCAGCTGGAAGGGGGAAAGTAATTCACCCCTCCACTTT. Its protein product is CASSWKGESNSPLHF.

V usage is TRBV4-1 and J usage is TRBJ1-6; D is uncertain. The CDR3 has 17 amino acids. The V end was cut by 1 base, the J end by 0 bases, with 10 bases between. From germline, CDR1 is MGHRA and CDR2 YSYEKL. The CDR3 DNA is TGCGCCAGCAGCCAAGGGTATTTGGGCTCCTATAATTCACCCCTCCACTTT. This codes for CASSQGYLGSYNSPLHF.

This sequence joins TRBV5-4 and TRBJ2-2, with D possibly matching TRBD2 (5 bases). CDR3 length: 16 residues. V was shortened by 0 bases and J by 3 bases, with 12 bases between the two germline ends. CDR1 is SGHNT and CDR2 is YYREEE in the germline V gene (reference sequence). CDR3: CASSLAKDSYTGELFF. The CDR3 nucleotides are TGTGCCAGCAGCTTGGCCAAGGACTCCTACACCGGGGAGCTGTTTTTT.

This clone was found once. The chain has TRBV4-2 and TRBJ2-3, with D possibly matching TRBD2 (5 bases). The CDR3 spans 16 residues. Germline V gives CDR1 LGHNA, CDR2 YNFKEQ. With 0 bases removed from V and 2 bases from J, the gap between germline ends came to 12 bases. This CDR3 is CASSQDLPSPTDTQYF. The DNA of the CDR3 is TGTGCCAGCAGCCAAGATCTGCCTAGCCCCACAGATACGCAGTATTTT.